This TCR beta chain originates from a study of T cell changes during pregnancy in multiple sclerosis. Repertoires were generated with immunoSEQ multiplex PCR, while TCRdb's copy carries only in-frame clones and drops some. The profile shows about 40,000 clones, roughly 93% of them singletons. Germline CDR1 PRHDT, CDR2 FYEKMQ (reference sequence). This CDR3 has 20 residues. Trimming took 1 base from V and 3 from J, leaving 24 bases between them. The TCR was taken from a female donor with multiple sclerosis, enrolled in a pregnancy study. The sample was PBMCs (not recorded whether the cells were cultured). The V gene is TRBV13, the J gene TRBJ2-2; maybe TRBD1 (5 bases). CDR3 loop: CASSLEKGKNRQADTGELFF. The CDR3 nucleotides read TGTGCCAGCAGCTTAGAGAAGGGGAAAAACCGGCAGGCGGACACCGGGGAGCTGTTTTTT.